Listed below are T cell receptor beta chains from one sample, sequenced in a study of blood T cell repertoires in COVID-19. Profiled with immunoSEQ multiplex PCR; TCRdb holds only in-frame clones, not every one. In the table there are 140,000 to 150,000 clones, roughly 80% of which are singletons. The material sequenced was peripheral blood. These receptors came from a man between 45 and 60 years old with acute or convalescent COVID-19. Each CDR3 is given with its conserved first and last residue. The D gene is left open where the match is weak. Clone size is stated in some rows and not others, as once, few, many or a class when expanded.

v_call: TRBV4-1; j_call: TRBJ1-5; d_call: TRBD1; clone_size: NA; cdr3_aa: CASSPGEGGPLIQPQHF; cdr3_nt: TGCGCCAGCAGCCCCGGGGAAGGGGGCCCGCTTATTCAGCCCCAGCATTTT
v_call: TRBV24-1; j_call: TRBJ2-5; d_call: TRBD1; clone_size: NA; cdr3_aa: CATSDDREETQYF; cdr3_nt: TGTGCCACCAGTGATGACAGGGAGGAGACCCAGTACTTC
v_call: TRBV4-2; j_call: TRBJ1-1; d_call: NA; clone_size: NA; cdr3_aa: CASSQGAEGEGTEAFF; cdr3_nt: TGTGCCAGCAGCCAAGGCGCGGAGGGTGAGGGCACTGAAGCTTTCTTT
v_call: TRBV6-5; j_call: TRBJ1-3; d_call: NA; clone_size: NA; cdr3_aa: CASSYGGSGNTIYF; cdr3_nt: TGTGCCAGCAGTTACGGGGGGTCTGGAAACACCATATATTTT
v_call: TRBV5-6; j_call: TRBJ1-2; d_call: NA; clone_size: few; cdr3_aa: CASSPRQANYGYTF; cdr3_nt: TGTGCCAGCAGCCCAAGACAGGCTAACTATGGCTACACCTTC
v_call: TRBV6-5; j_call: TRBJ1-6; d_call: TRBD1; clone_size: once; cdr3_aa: CASRWDREYSPLHF; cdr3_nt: TGTGCCAGCAGATGGGACAGGGAATATTCACCCCTCCACTTT
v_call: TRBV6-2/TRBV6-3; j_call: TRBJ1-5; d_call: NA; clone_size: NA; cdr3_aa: CASSYLPGGRGLLGNQPQHF; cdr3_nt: TGTGCCAGCAGTTACCTCCCGGGGGGCAGGGGTTTGTTGGGCAATCAGCCCCAGCATTTT
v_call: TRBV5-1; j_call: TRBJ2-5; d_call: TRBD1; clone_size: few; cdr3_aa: CASSWGQGAMETQYF; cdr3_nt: TGCGCCAGCAGCTGGGGACAGGGGGCAATGGAGACCCAGTACTTC
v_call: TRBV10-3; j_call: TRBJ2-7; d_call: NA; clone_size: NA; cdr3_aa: CAISQGGRASYEQYF; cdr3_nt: TGTGCCATCAGCCAGGGGGGCAGGGCCTCCTACGAGCAGTACTTC
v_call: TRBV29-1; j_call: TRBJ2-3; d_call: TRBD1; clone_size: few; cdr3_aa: CSVEDLGQGITDTQYF; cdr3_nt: TGCAGCGTTGAAGACCTAGGACAGGGGATCACTGATACGCAGTATTTT
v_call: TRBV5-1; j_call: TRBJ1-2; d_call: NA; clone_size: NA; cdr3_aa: CASSLSRGDYGYTF; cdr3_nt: TGCGCCAGCAGCTTGAGCAGGGGAGACTATGGCTACACCTTC
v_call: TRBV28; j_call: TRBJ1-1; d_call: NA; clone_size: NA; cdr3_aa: CASSYLNRVRTEAFF; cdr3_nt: TGTGCCAGCAGTTACCTAAACAGGGTTCGGACTGAAGCTTTCTTT
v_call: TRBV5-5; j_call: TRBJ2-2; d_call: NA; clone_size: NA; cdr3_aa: CASSLEQETGELFF; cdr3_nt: TGTGCCAGCAGCTTAGAACAGGAAACCGGGGAGCTGTTTTTT
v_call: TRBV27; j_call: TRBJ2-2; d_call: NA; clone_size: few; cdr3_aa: CASSLGTGELFF; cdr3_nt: TGTGCCAGCAGTCTAGGCACCGGGGAGCTGTTTTTT
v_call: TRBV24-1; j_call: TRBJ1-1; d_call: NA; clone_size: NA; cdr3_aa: CATSEGPEAFF; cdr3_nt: TGTGCCACCAGTGAGGGGCCAGAAGCTTTCTTT
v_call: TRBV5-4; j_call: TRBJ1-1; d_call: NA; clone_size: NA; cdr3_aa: CASRLGGAGGTEAFF; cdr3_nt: TGTGCCAGCAGACTGGGGGGGGCGGGAGGTACTGAAGCTTTCTTT
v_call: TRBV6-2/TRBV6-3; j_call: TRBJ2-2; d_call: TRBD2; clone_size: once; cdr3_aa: CASSPPGLARTGELFF; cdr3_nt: TGTGCCAGCAGCCCGCCGGGACTAGCACGCACCGGGGAGCTGTTTTTT
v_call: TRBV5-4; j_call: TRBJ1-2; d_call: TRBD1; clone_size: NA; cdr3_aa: CASRTGGGYGYTF; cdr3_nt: TGTGCCAGCAGAACAGGGGGAGGGTATGGCTACACCTTC
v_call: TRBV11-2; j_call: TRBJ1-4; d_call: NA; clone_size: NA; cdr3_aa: CASSFRGEKLFF; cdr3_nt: TGTGCCAGCAGCTTTCGCGGTGAAAAACTGTTTTTT
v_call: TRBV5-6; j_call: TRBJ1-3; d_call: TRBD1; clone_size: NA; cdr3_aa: CASSLQGSSGNTIYF; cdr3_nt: TGTGCCAGCAGCTTACAGGGGAGCTCTGGAAACACCATATATTTT
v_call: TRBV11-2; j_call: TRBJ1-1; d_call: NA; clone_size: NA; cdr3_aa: CASSSSTANTEAFF; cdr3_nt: TGTGCCAGCAGCTCGTCGACAGCCAACACTGAAGCTTTCTTT
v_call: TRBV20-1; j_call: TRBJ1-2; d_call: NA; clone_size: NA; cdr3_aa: CSTKIDYGYTF; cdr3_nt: TGCAGTACCAAAATAGACTATGGCTACACCTTC
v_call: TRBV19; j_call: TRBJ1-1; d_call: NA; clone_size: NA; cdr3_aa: CASSPGLPTEAFF; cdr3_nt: TGTGCCAGTAGCCCCGGTCTGCCCACTGAAGCTTTCTTT
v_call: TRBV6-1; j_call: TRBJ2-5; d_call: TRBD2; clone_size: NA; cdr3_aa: CASSEILAGGPTPQETQYF; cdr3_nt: TGTGCCAGCAGTGAGATACTAGCGGGGGGGCCGACCCCCCAAGAGACCCAGTACTTC
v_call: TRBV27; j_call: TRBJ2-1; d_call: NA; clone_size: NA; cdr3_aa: CASSLSFYNEQFF; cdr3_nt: TGTGCCAGCAGTTTAAGCTTCTACAATGAGCAGTTCTTC
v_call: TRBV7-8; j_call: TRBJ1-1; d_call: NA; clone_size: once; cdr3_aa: CASSITHTNTEAFF; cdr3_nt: TGTGCCAGCAGCATCACGCACACGAACACTGAAGCTTTCTTT